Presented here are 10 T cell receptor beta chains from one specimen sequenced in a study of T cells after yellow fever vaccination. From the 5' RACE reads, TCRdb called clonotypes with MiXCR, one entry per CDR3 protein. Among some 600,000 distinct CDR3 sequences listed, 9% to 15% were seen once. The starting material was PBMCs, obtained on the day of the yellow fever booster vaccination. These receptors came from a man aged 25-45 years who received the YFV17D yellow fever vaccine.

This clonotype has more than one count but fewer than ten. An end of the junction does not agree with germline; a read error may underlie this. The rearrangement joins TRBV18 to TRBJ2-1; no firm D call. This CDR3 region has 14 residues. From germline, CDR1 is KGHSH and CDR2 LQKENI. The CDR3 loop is CASSPVGAYNEQFF. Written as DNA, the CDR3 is TGTGCTAGCTCACCGGTCGGTGCTTACAATGAGCAGTTCTTC.

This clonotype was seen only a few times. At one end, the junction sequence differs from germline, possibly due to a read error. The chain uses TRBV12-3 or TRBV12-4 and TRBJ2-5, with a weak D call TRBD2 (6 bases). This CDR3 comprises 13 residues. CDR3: CASSLATQETQYF. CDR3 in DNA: TGTGCCAGCAGTCTAGCGACCCAAGAGACCCAGTACTTC.

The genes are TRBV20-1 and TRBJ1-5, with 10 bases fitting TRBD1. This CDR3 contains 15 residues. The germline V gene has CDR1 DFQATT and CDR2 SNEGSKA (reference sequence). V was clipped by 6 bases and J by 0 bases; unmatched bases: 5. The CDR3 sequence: CSARTGGNSNQPQHF. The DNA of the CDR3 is TGCAGTGCCAGGACAGGGGGGAATAGCAATCAGCCCCAGCATTTT.

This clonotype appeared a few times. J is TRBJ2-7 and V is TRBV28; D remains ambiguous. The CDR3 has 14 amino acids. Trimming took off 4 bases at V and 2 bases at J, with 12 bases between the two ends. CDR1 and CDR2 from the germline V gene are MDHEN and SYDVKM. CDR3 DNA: TGTGCCAGCAGTTACCCAACCAACCCCTACGAGCAGTACTTC. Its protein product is CASSYPTNPYEQYF.

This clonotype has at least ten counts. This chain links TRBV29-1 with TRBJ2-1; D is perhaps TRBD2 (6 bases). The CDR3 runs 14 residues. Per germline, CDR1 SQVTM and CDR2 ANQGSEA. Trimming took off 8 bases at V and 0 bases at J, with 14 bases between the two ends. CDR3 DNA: TGCAGCCTGAGGGACTTCAGCTCCTACAATGAGCAGTTCTTC. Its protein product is CSLRDFSSYNEQFF.

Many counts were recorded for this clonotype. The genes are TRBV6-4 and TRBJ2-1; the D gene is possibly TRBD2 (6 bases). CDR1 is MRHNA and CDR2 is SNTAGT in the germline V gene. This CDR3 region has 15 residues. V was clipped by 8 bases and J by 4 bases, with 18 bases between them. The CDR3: CASARGGPDYNEQFF. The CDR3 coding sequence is TGTGCCAGCGCTAGGGGAGGTCCGGATTACAATGAGCAGTTCTTC.

CDR3 region: CASTQGTDTQYF. CDR3 coding DNA: TGTGCCAGCACCCAGGGCACAGATACGCAGTATTTT. V usage is TRBV7-2 and J usage is TRBJ2-3; D remains ambiguous. Trimming cost V 7 bases and J 1 base, with 6 bases left between them. The CDR3 consists of 12 residues. CDR1 is SGHTA, CDR2 FQGNSA, per germline. Variable domain in full (rest from reference TRBV7-2 and TRBJ2-3): GAGVSQSPSNKVTEKGKDVELRCDPISGHTALYWYRQSLGQGLEFLIYFQGNSAPDKSGLPSDRFSAERTGGSVSTLTIQRTQQEDSAVYLCASTQGTDTQYFGPGTRLTVL.

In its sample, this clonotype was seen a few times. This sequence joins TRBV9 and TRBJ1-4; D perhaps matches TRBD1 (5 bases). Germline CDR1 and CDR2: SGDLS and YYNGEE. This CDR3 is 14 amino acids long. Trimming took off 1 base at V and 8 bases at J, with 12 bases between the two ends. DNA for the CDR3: TGTGCCAGCAGCGTAAGTGCGGGGGAAGAAAAACTGTTTTTT. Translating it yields CASSVSAGEEKLFF.

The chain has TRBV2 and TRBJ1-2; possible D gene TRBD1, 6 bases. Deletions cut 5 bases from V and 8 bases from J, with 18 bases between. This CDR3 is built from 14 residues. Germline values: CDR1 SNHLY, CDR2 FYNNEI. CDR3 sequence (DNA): TGTGCCAGCAGTTTCGGGACACTCGAGGTCGGCTACACCTTC. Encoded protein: CASSFGTLEVGYTF. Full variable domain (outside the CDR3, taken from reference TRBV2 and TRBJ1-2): EPEVTQTPSHQVTQMGQEVILRCVPISNHLYFYWYRQILGQKVEFLVSFYNNEISEKSEIFDDQFSVERPDGSNFTLKIRSTKLEDSAMYFCASSFGTLEVGYTFGSGTRLTVV.

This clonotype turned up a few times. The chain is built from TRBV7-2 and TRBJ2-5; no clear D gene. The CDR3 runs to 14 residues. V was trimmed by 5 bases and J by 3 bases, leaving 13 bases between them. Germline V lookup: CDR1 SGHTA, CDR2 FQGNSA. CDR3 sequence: CASSLQVLKETQYF. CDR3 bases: TGTGCCAGCAGCCTACAAGTCCTCAAAGAGACCCAGTACTTC.